This T cell receptor beta chain came from a study of T cell repertoires in cytomegalovirus infection. Background on the study: Selection of CMV epitopes for the study included recently identified HLA-C-restricted and well-studied HLA-B-restricted ones. Matching HLA type and CMV infection were both indicated by public TCR beta signatures.

TCRdb re-called the reads through MiXCR, storing one row per CDR3 protein. This sample has approximately 500,000 distinct CDR3 sequences, with roughly a third found just once. Study results and caveats: In two of eight donors, the top clonotype was HLA-C-restricted CMV-specific.

Many counts were recorded for this clonotype. Its antigen is still unknown. V was pared by 5 bases and J by 4 bases, with 9 bases between. The CDR3 covers 13 residues. From germline, CDR1 is SGHTA and CDR2 FQGNSA. Sequencing was performed on cultured PBMCs, taken from culture after CMV antigen stimulation. The chain links TRBV7-2 to TRBJ1-3; D is undetermined. The receptor was isolated from a human donor in good health (CMV status not recorded). Some clones in this sample may be carry-over from other donors' samples. The CDR3 coding sequence is TGTGCCAGCAGCCCTGGACGGGGAAACACCATATATTTT. It codes for CASSPGRGNTIYF.